This TCR beta chain was profiled in a study of monozygotic twins with cystic fibrosis. The study, taken as a whole, reports: Low clonality (median around 0.0095) suggested a mostly naive repertoire. Age, concordance and disease severity did not associate with shared CDR3 numbers. Nucleotide-identical clonotype sharing was significantly higher within monozygotic CF twin pairs than between unrelated CF individuals.

CDR3 length equals 14 residues. Germline assignment: CDR1 MDHEN and CDR2 SYDVKM. J gave up 2 bases and V 8 bases, and 8 bases lay outside the gene matches. Concerning this clone itself: What it recognizes is unknown.

Profiling relied on immunoSEQ multiplex PCR, and the TCRdb table lists in-frame clones only, not all of them. This sample carries under 20,000 clones, about 90% of them seen once, and the ten largest clones take roughly 1.5%. Sequences were obtained from blood. This receptor was taken from a girl aged 2 to 9 with cystic fibrosis. V gene TRBV28 combines with J gene TRBJ2-7, with 8 bases fitting TRBD1. CDR3 nucleotide sequence: TGTGCCAGCCGCTCCGGGACAGGCGCCTACGAGCAGTACTTC. Translation: CASRSGTGAYEQYF.